One sample yielded the 4 T cell receptor beta chains listed below, sequenced in a study of CD8+CD57+ T cells in acquired aplastic anemia. All patients picked for sequencing had shown, by flow cytometry, an expansion of CD8+CD57+ cells. Genomic DNA, the template, was used for profiling of the TCR beta VDJ and CDR3. TCRdb reprocessed the reads with MiXCR, giving one entry per CDR3 protein. This sample yields just over 450,000 distinct CDR3 sequences, of which around 33% are seen a single time; less than 0.85% belongs to the top ten. Sequencing was carried out using sorted CD4+, CD8+, or CD8+CD57+ T cells (not recorded which) from PBMCs. These receptors were taken from a human donor with aplastic anemia.

In this sample, this clonotype turned up a few times. This chain links TRBV7-8 with TRBJ1-3; 10 bases agree with TRBD1. The V segment lost 5 bases and the J segment 4 bases; nucleotides outside the gene matches: 11. This CDR3 is built from 17 residues. Germline values: CDR1 SGHVS, CDR2 FQNEAQ. The CDR3 loop is CASSRARQGALGNTIYF. In DNA form, the CDR3 reads TGTGCCAGCAGCAGAGCACGACAGGGGGCGCTGGGAAACACCATATATTTT.

As concerns this clonotype: Possible read error: a much larger clone is one base away. V usage is TRBV2 and J usage is TRBJ2-7, with a tentative D call TRBD1 (6 bases). The J call could be wrong; TRBJ2-1 is a better fit for the DNA end. The germline gives CDR1 SNHLY, CDR2 FYNNEI. This CDR3 comprises 15 residues. The CDR3 protein is CARSLQGTGSYEQFF. CDR3 bases: TGTGCCAGGAGTTTACAGGGTACAGGGTCCTACGAGCAGTTCTTC.

The V gene is TRBV10-3, the J gene TRBJ1-2; weak D call: TRBD1 (6 bases). V lost 5 bases and J lost 4, with 11 bases in between. This CDR3 has 13 amino acids. Germline CDR1 reads ENHRY; CDR2 reads SYGVKD. The CDR3 DNA sequence: TGTGCCATCAGTCCGGACAGAGCCTATGGCTACACCTTC. As protein: CAISPDRAYGYTF.

The V call is TRBV2, the J call TRBJ2-1, with D possibly TRBD1 on 5 matching bases. V was pared by 3 bases and J by 6 bases, with 12 bases between. Per germline, CDR1 SNHLY and CDR2 FYNNEI. This CDR3 comprises 14 residues. DNA for the CDR3: TGTGCCAGCAGTGATCAGGGCCCCTGCAATGAGCAGTTCTTC. Translation gives CASSDQGPCNEQFF. Full variable domain (outside the CDR3, taken from reference TRBV2 and TRBJ2-1): EPEVTQTPSHQVTQMGQEVILRCVPISNHLYFYWYRQILGQKVEFLVSFYNNEISEKSEIFDDQFSVERPDGSNFTLKIRSTKLEDSAMYFCASSDQGPCNEQFFGPGTRLTVL.